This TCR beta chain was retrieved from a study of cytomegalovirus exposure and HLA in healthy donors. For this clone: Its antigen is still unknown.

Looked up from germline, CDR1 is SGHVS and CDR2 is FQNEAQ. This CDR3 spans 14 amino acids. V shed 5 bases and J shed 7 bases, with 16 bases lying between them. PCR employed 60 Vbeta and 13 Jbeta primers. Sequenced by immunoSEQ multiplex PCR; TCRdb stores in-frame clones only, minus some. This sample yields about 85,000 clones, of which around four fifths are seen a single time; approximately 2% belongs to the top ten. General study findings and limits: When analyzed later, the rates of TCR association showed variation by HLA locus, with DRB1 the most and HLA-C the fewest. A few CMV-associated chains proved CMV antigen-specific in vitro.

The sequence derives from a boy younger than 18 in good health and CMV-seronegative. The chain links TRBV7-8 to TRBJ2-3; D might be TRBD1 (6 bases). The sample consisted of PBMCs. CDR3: CASSLRQEQNTQYF. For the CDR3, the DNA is TGTGCCAGCAGCCTTCGACAGGAGCAGAATACGCAGTATTTT.